This T cell receptor beta chain was recorded in a study of blood T cells in healthy people across ages. The V gene's germline CDR1 is LGHDT and CDR2 YNNKEL (reference sequence). CDR3 length equals 15 residues. Next came a second PCR, run for 7 to 11 cycles, which used a sample-barcoded 5' primer along with a J-beta primer mix. TCRdb used MiXCR to reprocess the 5' RACE reads, holding one entry per CDR3 protein. The data contain about 1.8 million distinct CDR3 sequences, roughly 49% of them singletons. Comment on this clonotype: As yet, its antigen is unknown. This sequence may be a read error, since a much larger clone differs from it by one base.

General observations from the study: Older individuals had lower TCR beta diversity per million T cells (the decline was roughly linear). Aged donors had fewer naive CD4+ cells and lower diversity than long-lived donors. Diversity figures derived from one million T cells were judged to underestimate the true value.

Sequencing was done on a sample of blood. This receptor was identified in a woman aged 40 to 50 in good health. This chain joins TRBV3-1 and TRBJ2-5; D gene ambiguous. The last part of the DNA fits TRBJ2-7 better; the J call may be wrong. CDR3 sequence (DNA): TGTGCCAGCAGCCGAGTTGATGGCGGATTGGGCGAGCAGTACTTC. It translates to CASSRVDGGLGEQYF.